One and the same sample provided the 20 T cell receptor beta chains below, sequenced in a study of T-cell memory formation after mild COVID-19 (TCRdb year 2021). Preparation of the library involved 5' RACE. The sequencer was an Illumina NovaSeq 6000. TCRdb took the public reads, trimmed them with fastp at Q25, ran MiXCR for clone calling and kept in-frame beta chains. One record per CDR3 amino acid sequence lists the most common genes and DNA. For this sample the table gives just over 60,000 distinct CDR3 sequences, of which 9% to 9.5% were detected only once. The top ten constitute about 1.1% of the sample. The sequenced sample consisted of PBMCs or a T cell subset sorted from them (not recorded which). The receptors were sampled from a man aged 18 to 29 who had mild COVID-19 (a few samples of this study predate the infection). The sample titles of this study are shuffled in the database, so cell type and time point are left out; the donor was told from shared clones.

This clonotype was recorded a few times. V gene TRBV28 combines with J gene TRBJ2-2; D remains unclear. The germline V gene has CDR1 MDHEN and CDR2 SYDVKM. Trimming took 6 bases from V and 2 from J, leaving 10 bases between them. This CDR3 has 14 amino acids. The CDR3 here is CASSPDLNTGELFF. The CDR3 DNA is TGTGCCAGCAGCCCCGACTTAAACACCGGGGAGCTGTTTTTT.

This clonotype was counted only a few times. This chain's CDR3 is CASSPGTSGGEQYF. The CDR3 bases are TGTGCCAGCAGTCCCGGGACTAGCGGTGGCGAGCAGTACTTC. The chain employs TRBV6-6 and TRBJ2-7; 11 bases are shared with TRBD2. The CDR3 covers 14 residues. J lost 6 bases, V lost 5 bases, and 6 bases had no gene match. CDR1 and CDR2 (germline): MNHNY, SVGAGI (reference sequence).

This clonotype has a handful of counts. The chain couples TRBV9 to TRBJ1-6; D unclear. Trimming removed 0 bases from V and 10 bases from J, with 5 bases in between. Germline loops: CDR1 SGDLS, CDR2 YYNGEE. The CDR3 has 12 residues. The CDR3, as DNA: TGTGCCAGCAGCGTAGCGGGGTCACCCCTCCACTTT. This encodes CASSVAGSPLHF.

The J gene is TRBJ1-5, the V gene TRBV5-1; possible D gene TRBD1, 6 bases. This CDR3 has 15 amino acids. The V and J ends lost 7 bases and 1 base respectively, with 15 bases between them. CDR1 SGHRS and CDR2 YFSETQ come from the germline V gene. CDR3 DNA sequence: TGCGCCAGCCGACAGGACGGGGGAAGCAATCAGCCCCAGCATTTT. This sequence encodes CASRQDGGSNQPQHF. Combining the CDR3 with reference TRBV5-1 and TRBJ1-5 gives the whole variable domain KAGVTQTPRYLIKTRGQQVTLSCSPISGHRSVSWYQQTPGQGLQFLFEYFSETQRNKGNFPGRFSGRQFSNSRSEMNVSTLELGDSALYLCASRQDGGSNQPQHFGDGTRLSIL.

The sample holds a few counts of this clonotype. This sequence joins TRBV12-3 or TRBV12-4 and TRBJ2-2, with 7 nucleotides matching TRBD2. This CDR3 region has 14 residues. After removal of 5 bases from V and 7 bases from J, the junction contained 7 bases not matched to a gene. The CDR3 sequence is CASSPPGGIGELFF. CDR3 nucleotide sequence: TGTGCCAGCAGTCCGCCCGGGGGGATCGGGGAGCTGTTTTTT.

The CDR3 DNA follows: TGCAGTGCTAGAGTCGCAGGATTGAAGACCCAGTACTTC. This translates into CSARVAGLKTQYF. The rearrangement uses TRBV20-1 and TRBJ2-5; the D is unclear. The germline V gene encodes CDR1 DFQATT and CDR2 SNEGSKA (reference sequence). V shed 1 base and J shed 6 bases, with 12 bases lying between them. CDR3 size: 13 residues.

Here the CDR3 reads CSAGAAGGNTIYF. CDR3 DNA: TGCAGTGCTGGGGCCGCGGGTGGAAACACCATATATTTT. The genes are TRBV20-1 and TRBJ1-3, with D possibly TRBD1 on 5 matching bases. This CDR3 is 13 amino acids long. Germline loops: CDR1 DFQATT, CDR2 SNEGSKA (reference sequence). V lost 5 bases, J lost 3 bases, and 11 bases lay in between.

This clonotype appeared a few times. The rearrangement links TRBV5-6 to TRBJ1-2; 8 bases line up with TRBD1. Germline CDR1 SGHDT, CDR2 YYEEEE. The trim removed 0 bases at V and 5 bases at J, leaving 3 bases unmatched. The CDR3 runs to 14 residues. The CDR3 nucleotides read TGTGCCAGCAGCTTGGCAACAGGGGGGTATGGCTACACCTTC. Its protein is CASSLATGGYGYTF.

In its sample, this clonotype was seen many times. The chain combines TRBV7-6 with TRBJ2-1, with 16 bases identical to TRBD2. Trimming at V came to 4 bases and at J to 5 bases, leaving 8 bases not matched to a gene. The CDR3 consists of 18 residues. CDR1 and CDR2 from the germline V gene are SGHVS and FNYEAQ. CDR3: CASSSVPGLAGGDNEQFF. CDR3 nucleotides: TGTGCCAGCAGCTCCGTCCCGGGACTAGCGGGGGGGGACAATGAGCAGTTCTTC.

Concerning this clonotype: Germline and junction disagree at one end, which may indicate a read error. The V call is TRBV5-4, the J call TRBJ2-1, with 8 bases lining up with TRBD1. Germline CDR1 reads SGHNT; CDR2 reads YYREEE (reference sequence). CDR3 length: 16 residues. CDR3 residues: CASRLDRVLSYNEQFF. The CDR3 DNA is TGTGCCAGCAGGTTGGACAGGGTTTTGTCCTACAATGAGCAGTTCTTC.

This clonotype has ten or more counts. V is TRBV20-1 and J is TRBJ2-3; D remains unclear. Per the germline V gene, CDR1 is DFQATT and CDR2 is SNEGSKA (reference sequence). V was shortened by 5 bases and J by 2 bases, with 11 bases between the two germline ends. The CDR3 extends over 13 amino acids. CDR3 protein: CSAPIGNTDTQYF. CDR3 bases: TGCAGTGCTCCAATAGGTAACACAGATACGCAGTATTTT.

This clonotype came up a few times. This rearrangement joins TRBV7-9 to TRBJ1-2, with TRBD1 identical over 7 bases. CDR1 is SEHNR and CDR2 is FQNEAQ in the germline V gene (reference sequence). V gave up 5 bases and J gave up 7 bases; unmatched junction bases: 16. The CDR3 loop spans 16 amino acids. In DNA, the CDR3 is TGTGCCAGCAGCCGAACTCGGGGAGGGGGCGGAGTTGGCTACACCTTC. Translation: CASSRTRGGGGVGYTF.

There are many counts of this clonotype. The chain uses TRBV28 and TRBJ2-7; 8 positions agree with TRBD1. J was trimmed by 4 bases and V by 4 bases; bases with no gene match: 6. The CDR3 totals 14 residues. The germline gives CDR1 MDHEN, CDR2 SYDVKM. DNA of the CDR3: TGTGCCAGCAGTTCGGGGCAGGGGGCGTACGAGCAGTACGTC. This encodes CASSSGQGAYEQYV.

This clonotype was seen ten or more times. This chain links TRBV10-3 with TRBJ2-5, with 8 bases lining up with TRBD1. V gave up 4 bases and J gave up 4 bases; unmatched junction bases: 5. CDR3 size: 14 residues. CDR1 is ENHRY, CDR2 SYGVKD, per germline. Here the CDR3 DNA reads TGTGCCATCAGTGGCATACAGGGGGGAGAGACCCAGTACTTC. This translates into CAISGIQGGETQYF.

The genes are TRBV15 and TRBJ1-5; TRBD1 is a possible D gene (5 bases). This CDR3 contains 15 residues. The ends were cut back, 0 bases at V and 4 bases at J, with 10 bases in the middle. CDR1 and CDR2 from the germline V gene are LNHNV and YYDKDF (reference sequence). As DNA, the CDR3 is TGTGCCACCAGCAGAGATTGGGCAGGGAATCAGCCCCAGCATTTT. The encoded protein is CATSRDWAGNQPQHF.

This CDR3 reads CASSPGRGQSAKNIQYF. CDR3 DNA: TGTGCCAGCAGCCCTGGGAGGGGGCAGTCGGCCAAAAACATTCAGTACTTC. The chain recombines TRBV7-2 with TRBJ2-4; the D gene could be TRBD1 or TRBD2 (7 bases each). This CDR3 is 17 amino acids long. V lost 5 bases and J 1 base, leaving 18 bases between the germline ends. Per the germline V gene, CDR1 is SGHTA and CDR2 is FQGNSA.

This clonotype has a count of ten or more. The rearrangement uses TRBV7-3 and TRBJ2-5; 10 nucleotides align to TRBD1. V shed 2 bases, J shed 5 bases, and the junction held 5 bases outside the gene matches. CDR1 and CDR2 (germline): SGHTA, FQGTGA. The CDR3 totals 15 residues. In DNA, the CDR3 is TGTGCCAGCAGCTTAGGACAGGGGGGGAGGGAGACCCAGTACTTC. Translating it yields CASSLGQGGRETQYF.

This clonotype showed up just a few times. This sequence joins TRBV11-2 and TRBJ2-7; D unresolved. Germline V gene lookup returns CDR1 SGHAT and CDR2 FQNNGV. The CDR3 has 12 amino acids. Trimming pared 5 bases from V and 12 bases from J, leaving 17 bases between. CDR3 DNA sequence: TGTGCCAGCAGCCTACCCTTGAGTAGGCCGTACGTC. It codes for CASSLPLSRPYV.

This clonotype was observed many times. The rearrangement uses TRBV12-5 and TRBJ2-5; 12 nucleotides match TRBD2. The CDR3 has 14 residues. The germline gives CDR1 LGHNT, CDR2 FRNRAP. Trimming cost V 6 bases and J 6 bases; bases outside gene matches: 5. The CDR3 sequence is CASGRGLAGQTQYF. CDR3 bases: TGTGCTAGTGGCCGAGGACTAGCGGGACAGACCCAGTACTTC. The complete variable domain, with remaining parts taken from reference TRBV12-5 and TRBJ2-5, reads DARVTQTPRHKVTEMGQEVTMRCQPILGHNTVFWYRQTMMQGLELLAYFRNRAPLDDSGMPKDRFSAEMPDATLATLKIQPSEPRDSAVYFCASGRGLAGQTQYFGPGTRLLVL.

This clonotype was seen only a few times. This rearrangement joins TRBV11-2 to TRBJ1-5; tentative D call: TRBD1 (6 bases). CDR1 is SGHAT and CDR2 is FQNNGV in the germline V gene. V was clipped by 1 base and J by 6 bases, with 13 bases between them. This CDR3 is built from 15 residues. The CDR3 loop reads CASSLGLGGGQPQHF. Here the CDR3 DNA reads TGTGCCAGCAGCTTAGGTTTAGGGGGGGGTCAGCCCCAGCATTTT.